The subject of this entry is one T cell receptor (beta chain). The sample is drawn from a study of control samples from healthy donors and cancer patients. Method: immunoSEQ multiplex PCR; TCRdb's copy keeps in-frame clones and lacks some. The profile shows 100,000 to 150,000 clones, 75% to 95% of them singletons. The CDR3 has 16 amino acids. Trimming pared 4 bases from V and 7 bases from J, leaving 17 bases between. CDR1 and CDR2 from the germline V gene are MDHEN and SYDVKM. The sequenced sample consisted of blood. V gene TRBV28 combines with J gene TRBJ1-6; D call uncertain. The clonotype comes from a young man in good health. The CDR3 DNA reads TGTGCCAGCAGTTCCCCCCGACAAGGAGGAAATTCACCCCTCCACTTT. Amino acid sequence: CASSSPRQGGNSPLHF.